This T cell receptor (beta chain) was sequenced for a study of tumor and adjacent non-tumor tissue in lung cancer (dated by TCRdb to the late 2010s). Study-level background: By cancer type, the cohort comprised eleven to twelve adenocarcinoma patients, a couple of squamous cell carcinoma patients and 1 small cell lung cancer patient. TCRbeta CDR3 sequencing was performed on about 30 paired specimens, with one tumor sample and one normal lung sample collected per patient. Using bulk TCRbeta repertoires from under 18 lung cancer patients, the study set lung tumor tissue side by side with matched distant non-tumor lung tissue. The 15 or so patients were aged roughly 31 to 80 years, included around 10 men and 5 women, and had TNM stage I to III disease. In total, sequencing yielded 95 million to 150 million productive TCRbeta reads, which works out to an average of approximately 4.1 million reads per sample.

Regarding this clonotype: This clone's antigen is unknown. At one of its ends the junction is not consistent with the germline gene, which may arise from a read error.

Receptor libraries were prepared by multiplex PCR. Sequenced using an Illumina HiSeq 2500. Following protocols modified from ARM-PCR, the researchers constructed TCRbeta libraries through three rounds of nested PCR with primers (Table S4). Before sequencing, PCR products of 200-500 bp were excised from the gel and purified with the QIAquick gel extraction kit. In the original analysis: Reads were cleaned with Trimmomatic, merged with FLASH into complete CDR3 sequences, and assigned to V(D)J germline segments with MiTCR. Clonal diversity was calculated as the inverse Simpson's index using VDJtools. Productive reads were defined as in-frame sequences without a premature stop codon. The public reads were reprocessed in TCRdb via fastp at Q25 and MiXCR, keeping in-frame beta chains. A single entry per CDR3 protein holds the most common genes and DNA from its merged rows. The authors' filters were not applied to this entry. Counted in this sample were some 80,000 distinct CDR3 sequences; approximately 72% of them appeared once. About a tenth of the sample is held by the ten biggest clonotypes.

Including the terminal cysteine and phenylalanine, the CDR3 comprises 17 residues. The only DNA kept is the CDR3, 51 bases in frame from the first base. From the germline V gene, CDR1 is SGHAT and CDR2 is FQNNGV. What the research found in general, with its limitations: Tumor tissue showed significantly greater TCR diversity (inverse Simpson) than normal lung tissue (roughly 430 vs 170, P = 0.0075, Mann-Whitney U test). With only about 16 patients in the cohort, the authors noted that larger samples and more detailed clinical data are needed. A significantly larger cumulative share of the repertoire was made up by the top 100 clones in normal lung than in tumor tissue. Significantly higher TCR diversity was found in younger patients, and higher tumor TCR diversity was associated with shorter overall and disease-free survival. Peripheral blood was not sequenced, so blood TCRbeta repertoires were not examined in the lung cancer patients of the study. Neither the sequencing platform nor unique molecular identifiers are named or mentioned anywhere in the methods.

RNA was isolated from bulk unsorted tissue, and RNA quality was assessed with a NanoDrop ND-1000 and an Agilent 2100. Newly diagnosed lung cancer patients without prior chemotherapy who had been admitted for thoracic surgery in China between August and November 2014 were enrolled as donors. The study excluded patients who had received radiotherapy or chemotherapy before or who had another cancer at the same time. Surgical tissue pieces of roughly 1-2.2 cm3 were preserved in RNAlater solution and stored at -80 °C until use. The sample consisted of lung tumor tissue. The clonotype was recovered from a woman between 40 and 50 years old with non-small cell lung cancer. The chain joins TRBV11-2 to TRBJ1-1; matching of 5 bases hints at TRBD1 as the D gene. The sequenced DNA: TGTACCAGTAGCCCCGGTGGGGGTGGGGTCTCACGGAGAGAAGCTTTCTTT. This encodes CTSSPGGGGVSRREAFF.